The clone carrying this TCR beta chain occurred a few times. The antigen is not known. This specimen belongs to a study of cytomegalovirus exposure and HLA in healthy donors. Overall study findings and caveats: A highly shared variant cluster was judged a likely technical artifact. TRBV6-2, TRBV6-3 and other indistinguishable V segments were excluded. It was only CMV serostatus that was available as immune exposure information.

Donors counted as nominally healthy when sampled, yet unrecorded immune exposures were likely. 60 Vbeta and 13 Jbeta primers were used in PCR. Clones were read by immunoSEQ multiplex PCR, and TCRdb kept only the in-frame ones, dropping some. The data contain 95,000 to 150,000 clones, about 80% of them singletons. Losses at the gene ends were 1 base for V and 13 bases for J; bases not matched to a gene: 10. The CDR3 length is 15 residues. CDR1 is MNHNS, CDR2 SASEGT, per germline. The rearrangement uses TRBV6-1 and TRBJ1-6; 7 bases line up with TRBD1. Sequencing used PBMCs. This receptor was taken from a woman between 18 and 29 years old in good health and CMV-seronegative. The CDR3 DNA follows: TGTGCCAGCAGTGAAGGGACAGGCGGCTTTATGCCCCTCCACTTT. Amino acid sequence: CASSEGTGGFMPLHF.